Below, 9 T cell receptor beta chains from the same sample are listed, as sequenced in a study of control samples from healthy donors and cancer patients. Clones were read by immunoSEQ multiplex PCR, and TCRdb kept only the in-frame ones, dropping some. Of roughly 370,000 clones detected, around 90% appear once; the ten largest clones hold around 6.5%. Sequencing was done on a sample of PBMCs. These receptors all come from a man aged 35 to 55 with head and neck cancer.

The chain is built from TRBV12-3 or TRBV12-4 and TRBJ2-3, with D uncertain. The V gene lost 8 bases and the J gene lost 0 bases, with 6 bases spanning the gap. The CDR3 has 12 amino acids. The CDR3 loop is CASRISTDTQYF. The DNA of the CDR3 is TGTGCCAGCCGGATTAGCACAGATACGCAGTATTTT.

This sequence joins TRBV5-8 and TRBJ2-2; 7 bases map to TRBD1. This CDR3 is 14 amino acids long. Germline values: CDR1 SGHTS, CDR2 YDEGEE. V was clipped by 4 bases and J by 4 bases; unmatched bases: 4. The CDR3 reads CASSGTAFTGELFF. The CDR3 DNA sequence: TGTGCCAGCAGCGGGACAGCATTCACCGGGGAGCTGTTTTTT.

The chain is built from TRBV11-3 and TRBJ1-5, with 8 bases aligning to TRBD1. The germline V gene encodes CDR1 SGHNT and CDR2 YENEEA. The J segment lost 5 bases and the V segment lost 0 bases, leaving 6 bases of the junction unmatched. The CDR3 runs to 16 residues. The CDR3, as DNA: TGTGCCAGCAGCTTAGATAGACAGGGGCGGCATCAGCCCCAGCATTTT. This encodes CASSLDRQGRHQPQHF. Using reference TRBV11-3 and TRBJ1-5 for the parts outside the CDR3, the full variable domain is EAGVVQSPRYKIIEKKQPVAFWCNPISGHNTLYWYLQNLGQGPELLIRYENEEAVDDSQLPKDRFSAERLKGVDSTLKIQPAELGDSAVYLCASSLDRQGRHQPQHFGDGTRLSIL.

In DNA form, the CDR3 reads TGTGCCAGCAGTTCCCCCGGGGGAAGGACCCAGTACTTC. Translating gives CASSSPGGRTQYF. V usage is TRBV27 and J usage is TRBJ2-5; TRBD2 is a possible D gene (6 bases). The CDR3 sequence is 13 residues long. Germline CDR1 is MNHEY and CDR2 is SMNVEV (reference sequence). The V end was cut by 4 bases, the J end by 7 bases, with 13 bases between.

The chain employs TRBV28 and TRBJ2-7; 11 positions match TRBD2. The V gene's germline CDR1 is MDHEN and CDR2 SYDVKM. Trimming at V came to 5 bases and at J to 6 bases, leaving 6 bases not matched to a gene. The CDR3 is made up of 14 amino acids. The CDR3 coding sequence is TGTGCCAGCAGTCCACTAGCGGGAGCAATCGAGCAGTACTTC. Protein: CASSPLAGAIEQYF.

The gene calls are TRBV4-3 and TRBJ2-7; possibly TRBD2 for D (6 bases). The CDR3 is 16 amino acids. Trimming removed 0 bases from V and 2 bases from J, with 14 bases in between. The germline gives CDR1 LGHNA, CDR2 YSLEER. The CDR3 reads CASSQDRGSITYEQYF. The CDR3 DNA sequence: TGCGCCAGCAGCCAAGATCGGGGGTCTATTACCTACGAGCAGTACTTC.

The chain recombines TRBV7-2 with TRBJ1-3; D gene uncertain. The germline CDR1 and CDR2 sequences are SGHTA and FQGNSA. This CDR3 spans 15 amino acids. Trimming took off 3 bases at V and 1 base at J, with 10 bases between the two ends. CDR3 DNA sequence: TGTGCCAGCAGCTTGCTCAAACCGTCTGGAAACACCATATATTTT. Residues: CASSLLKPSGNTIYF.

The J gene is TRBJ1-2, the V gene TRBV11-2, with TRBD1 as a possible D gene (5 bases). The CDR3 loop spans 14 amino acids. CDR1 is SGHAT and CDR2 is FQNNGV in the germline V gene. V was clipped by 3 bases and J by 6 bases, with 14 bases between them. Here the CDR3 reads CASSFRGREDGYTF. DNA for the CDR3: TGTGCCAGCAGCTTCCGGGGCAGGGAGGATGGCTACACCTTC.

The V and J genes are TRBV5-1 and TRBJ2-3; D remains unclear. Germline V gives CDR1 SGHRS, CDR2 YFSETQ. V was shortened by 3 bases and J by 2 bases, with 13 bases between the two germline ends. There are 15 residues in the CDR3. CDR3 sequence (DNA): TGCGCCAGCAGCTCCCCCTCTTCTTACACAGATACGCAGTATTTT. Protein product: CASSSPSSYTDTQYF. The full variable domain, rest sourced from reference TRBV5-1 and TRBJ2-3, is KAGVTQTPRYLIKTRGQQVTLSCSPISGHRSVSWYQQTPGQGLQFLFEYFSETQRNKGNFPGRFSGRQFSNSRSEMNVSTLELGDSALYLCASSSPSSYTDTQYFGPGTRLTVL.